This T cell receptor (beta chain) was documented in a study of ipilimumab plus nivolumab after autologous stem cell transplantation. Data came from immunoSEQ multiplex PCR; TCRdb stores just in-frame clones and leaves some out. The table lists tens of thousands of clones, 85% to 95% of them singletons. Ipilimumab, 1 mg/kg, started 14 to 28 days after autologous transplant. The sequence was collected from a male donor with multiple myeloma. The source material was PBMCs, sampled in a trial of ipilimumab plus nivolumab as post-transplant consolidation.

CDR3 sequence: CASSVVGQGYGYTF. As DNA, the CDR3 is TGTGCCAGCAGCGTTGTCGGACAAGGCTATGGCTACACCTTC. The gene calls are TRBV7-9 and TRBJ1-2, with D possibly TRBD1 on 5 matching bases. V lost 5 bases, J lost 4 bases, and 14 bases lay in between. This CDR3 has 14 amino acids. Germline assignment: CDR1 SEHNR and CDR2 FQNEAQ (reference sequence).